This is a list of T cell receptor beta chains from one sample in a study of graft-versus-host responses after intestinal transplantation. Here immunoSEQ multiplex PCR was the method, and the copy in TCRdb shows in-frame clones only, minus some. The repertoire consists of about 9,000 clones, with about a quarter occurring once and the leading ten covering about 5%. The source material was alloreactive CD8+ T cells from a mixed lymphocyte reaction culture, sampled before transplantation. All receptors come from a human patient who was an organ donor for intestinal transplantation. The conserved cysteine and the conserved F or W are not part of the CDR3 here. For some rows the clone size is stated as once, few or many, or as a class when expanded; others skip it.

size: NA
J: TRBJ2-2
length: 14
V: TRBV25-1
CDR3: ASSALTGEDTGELF

size: few
J: TRBJ1-2
length: 11
V: TRBV30
CDR3: AWSVDSAWGYT

size: once
J: TRBJ1-2
length: 13
V: TRBV6-5
CDR3: ASSPRARTNYGYT

size: few
J: TRBJ2-3
length: 14
V: TRBV6-1
CDR3: ASSEVWGLAADTQY

size: few
J: TRBJ2-7
length: 10
V: TRBV6-9
CDR3: ASSPDPYEQY

size: few
J: TRBJ1-2
length: 14
V: TRBV4-3
CDR3: ASSLGTGSDNYGYT

size: NA
J: TRBJ1-2
length: 12
V: TRBV4-1
CDR3: ASSQDRAGEGYT

size: NA
J: TRBJ1-2
length: 9
V: TRBV6-5
CDR3: ASSDMYGYT

size: NA
J: TRBJ1-2
length: 13
V: TRBV4-1
CDR3: ASSQDRGGYDGYT

size: NA
J: TRBJ2-7
length: 11
V: TRBV6-6
CDR3: ASSSGGSYEQY

size: few
J: TRBJ2-7
length: 9
V: TRBV5-3
CDR3: ASSSQYEQY

size: medium-sized
J: TRBJ1-2
length: 12
V: TRBV6-5
CDR3: ASSTRDRARGYT

size: NA
J: TRBJ1-1
length: 10
V: TRBV6-1
CDR3: ASSLGHTEAF

size: NA
J: TRBJ2-7
length: 10
V: TRBV7-8
CDR3: ASSFGTGEQY

size: few
J: TRBJ2-7
length: 16
V: TRBV6-1
CDR3: ASREASRWGGLPYEQY

size: NA
J: TRBJ1-1
length: 12
V: TRBV6-5
CDR3: ASRGRRLNTEAF

size: few
J: TRBJ2-7
length: 14
V: TRBV6-9
CDR3: ASSLGLADVPYEQY

size: NA
J: TRBJ2-7
length: 9
V: TRBV7-2
CDR3: ASSPGYEQY

size: few
J: TRBJ2-5
length: 13
V: TRBV6-6
CDR3: ASSPLAGGKETQY

size: few
J: TRBJ1-1
length: 11
V: TRBV27
CDR3: ASSLGGDSVAF

size: NA
J: TRBJ1-4
length: 13
V: TRBV6-5
CDR3: ASSYLDRGGEKLF

size: NA
J: TRBJ2-1
length: 15
V: TRBV5-1
CDR3: ASSLSSSGSLNNEQF

size: NA
J: TRBJ2-1
length: 14
V: TRBV7-9
CDR3: ASSFISGGEWNEQF

size: NA
J: TRBJ2-1
length: 12
V: TRBV6-6
CDR3: ASSPYAGFNEQF

size: few
J: TRBJ1-4
length: 13
V: TRBV6-6
CDR3: ASSYLDRGGEKLF

size: few
J: TRBJ2-7
length: 11
V: TRBV30
CDR3: AWGSGFSYEQY

size: few
J: TRBJ2-3
length: 12
V: TRBV9
CDR3: ASSVGSGTDTQY

size: NA
J: TRBJ1-2
length: 15
V: TRBV4-1
CDR3: ASSPWDTIIANYGYT

size: few
J: TRBJ2-7
length: 12
V: TRBV6-5
CDR3: ATRRDEGSYEQY

size: NA
J: TRBJ2-5
length: 12
V: TRBV7-2
CDR3: ASSRRDEQETQY

size: NA
J: TRBJ2-7
length: 12
V: TRBV4-1
CDR3: ASSLDLSSYEQY

size: NA
J: TRBJ1-1
length: 12
V: TRBV5-1
CDR3: ASSLWVGGVEAF